This entry lists 8 T cell receptor beta chains sequenced from one sample in a study of cytomegalovirus exposure and HLA in healthy donors. The PCR was carried out with 60 Vbeta primers and 13 Jbeta primers. Profiled with immunoSEQ multiplex PCR; TCRdb holds only in-frame clones, not every one. Here the sample spans about 140,000 clones, more than 60% being singletons. Sequenced sample: PBMCs. These receptors originate from a man aged 40-49 years in good health and CMV-seronegative.

The chain couples TRBV5-6 to TRBJ1-1; D uncertain. This CDR3 has 12 residues. The V end was cut by 2 bases, the J end by 1 base, with 3 bases between. Germline loops: CDR1 SGHDT, CDR2 YYEEEE. The CDR3 is CASSFGNTEAFF. CDR3 nucleotide sequence: TGTGCCAGCAGCTTCGGGAACACTGAAGCTTTCTTT.

CDR3 sequence: CASSLGRVNTEAFF. In DNA form, the CDR3 reads TGTGCCAGCAGCTTAGGCCGGGTGAACACTGAAGCTTTCTTT. The genes are TRBV7-3 and TRBJ1-1; D ambiguous. V dropped 2 bases and J dropped 0 bases, with 7 bases sitting between them. The CDR3 has 14 amino acids. Germline CDR1 reads SGHTA; CDR2 reads FQGTGA.

The chain carries TRBV28 and TRBJ1-5; D gene uncertain. The CDR3 runs to 13 residues. Trimming shortened V by 9 bases and J by 0 bases, and 9 bases separated the two germline ends. The germline V gene encodes CDR1 MDHEN and CDR2 SYDVKM. The CDR3 region is CASAQYSNQPQHF. The CDR3 DNA reads as TGTGCCAGTGCACAGTATAGCAATCAGCCCCAGCATTTT.

The V and J genes are TRBV5-1 and TRBJ2-7, with 10 bases that match TRBD1. CDR3 length: 15 amino acids. With V trimmed by 1 base and J by 2 bases, 3 bases remained unmatched. Germline V CDR1 and CDR2: SGHRS, YFSETQ. The CDR3 loop is CASSLRDRGPYEQYF. DNA for the CDR3: TGCGCCAGCAGCTTGAGGGACAGGGGCCCCTACGAGCAGTACTTC.

This clone was observed a handful of times. The chain carries TRBV5-1 and TRBJ2-7; 7 nucleotides match TRBD1. The CDR3 sequence is 17 residues long. The trim removed 4 bases at V and 5 bases at J, leaving 18 bases unmatched. Germline-derived CDR1 and CDR2 are SGHRS and YFSETQ. The CDR3 loop is CASSLLATGRGFDEQYF. In DNA form, the CDR3 reads TGCGCCAGCAGCCTCCTCGCCACAGGCAGGGGGTTCGACGAGCAGTACTTC.

The chain carries TRBV29-1 and TRBJ2-1, with 9 positions matching TRBD2. J was trimmed by 3 bases and V by 7 bases; bases with no gene match: 7. Germline V lookup: CDR1 SQVTM, CDR2 ANQGSEA. This CDR3 has 14 residues. CDR3 region: CSGKRGDLYNEQFF. For the CDR3, the DNA is TGCAGCGGGAAGCGGGGGGACCTCTACAATGAGCAGTTCTTC.

This clone was seen a few times. This CDR3 is also generated by other DNA sequences in the sample. The chain employs TRBV2 and TRBJ1-4, with a weak D call TRBD1 (6 bases). There are 14 residues in the CDR3. CDR1 and CDR2 (germline): SNHLY, FYNNEI. The V end lost 3 bases, the J end lost 4 bases, and 9 bases lay between the germline ends. The CDR3 region is CASSEGAVNEKLFF. In nucleotides, the CDR3 is TGTGCCAGCAGTGAGGGGGCGGTTAATGAAAAACTGTTTTTT.

With respect to this clone: Germline and junction disagree at one end, which may indicate a read error. V is TRBV25-1 and J is TRBJ2-3, with TRBD2 matching over 13 bases. The length of the CDR3 is 16 residues. In germline, CDR1 is MGHDK, CDR2 SYGVNS. The CDR3 reads CASSLGLAGVTDTQCF. The DNA of the CDR3 is TGTGCCAGCAGTTTAGGACTAGCGGGGGTCACAGATACGCAGTGTTTT.